The clone carrying this T cell receptor (beta chain) was seen at least ten times. Antigen unknown. Diagnostic conclusions were grounded in clinical symptoms, serum thyroxine, TRAb, thyroid ultrasound and orbital computed tomography. The data originate from a study of Graves' ophthalmopathy and Graves' hyperthyroidism. The wider study: Sampling took place at initial diagnosis, with peripheral blood obtained before any treatment. Overall study findings and caveats: Separation of ophthalmopathy from stable hyperthyroidism was achieved by a 13-signature model, at approximately 87% sensitivity and approximately 84% specificity.

Amplified TCR beta CDR3 regions were obtained using RNA transcripts as template. First-round RT-PCR relied on HTBI primers, and a second-round multiplex PCR came next. TCRdb reprocessed the multiplex PCR reads via MiXCR and lists one record per CDR3 protein. The sample has 150,000 or so distinct CDR3 sequences; approximately 40% are singletons. The CDR3 sequence is 16 residues long. CDR1 and CDR2 (germline): SGHDN, FVKESK. Trimming left V 1 base short and J 8 bases short, with 20 bases between. The specimen was peripheral blood. This sequence originates from a man aged 25 to 45 with Graves' ophthalmopathy. This chain uses TRBV14 with TRBJ1-2; the D is unclear. CDR3 DNA: TGTGCCAGCAGCCAAGGAACGCCCGGACCCATTTCAGGCTACACCTTC. Its translation: CASSQGTPGPISGYTF.